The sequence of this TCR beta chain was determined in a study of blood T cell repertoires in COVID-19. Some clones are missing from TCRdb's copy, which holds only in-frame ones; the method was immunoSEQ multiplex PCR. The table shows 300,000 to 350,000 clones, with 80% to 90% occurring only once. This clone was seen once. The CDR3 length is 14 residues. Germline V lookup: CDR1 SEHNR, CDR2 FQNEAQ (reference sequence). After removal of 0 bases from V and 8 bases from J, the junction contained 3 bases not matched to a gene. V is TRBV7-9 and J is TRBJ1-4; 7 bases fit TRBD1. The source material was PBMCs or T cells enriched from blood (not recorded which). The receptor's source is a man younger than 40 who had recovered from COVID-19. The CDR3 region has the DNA TGTGCCAGCAGCTTAGCAGGGGGCGCGGAAAAACTGTTTTTT. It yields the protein CASSLAGGAEKLFF.